A single T cell receptor beta chain is shown here with its context. The protocol was immunoSEQ multiplex PCR, while the TCRdb copy is restricted to in-frame clones and leaves out a portion. The sample has just under 550,000 clones, approximately 80% seen once. These data originate in a study of shared T cell receptors in the human thymus. Germline V CDR1 and CDR2: SGHTA, FQGNSA. This CDR3 has 14 residues. Trimming at V came to 5 bases and at J to 2 bases, leaving 2 bases not matched to a gene. Another study also made use of these data, one on human thymus T cells. According to that study: Resections removed during corrective heart surgery provided the thymus tissue used. Among unrelated individuals, related research reported thymic repertoires that overlapped highly.

The J gene is TRBJ2-7, the V gene TRBV7-2; the match to TRBD2 covers 11 bases. Sequenced input: thymocytes. This TCR was sampled from a boy in the first two years of life with a congenital heart defect. CDR3 loop: CASSKGLAAYEQYF. The DNA of the CDR3 is TGTGCCAGCAGCAAGGGACTAGCGGCCTACGAGCAGTACTTC.